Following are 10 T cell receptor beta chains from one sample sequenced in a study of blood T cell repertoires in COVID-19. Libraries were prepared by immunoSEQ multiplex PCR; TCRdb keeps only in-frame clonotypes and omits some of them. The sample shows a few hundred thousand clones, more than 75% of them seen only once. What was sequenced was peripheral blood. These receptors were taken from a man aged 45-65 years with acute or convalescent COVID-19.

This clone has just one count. The CDR3, as DNA: TGCGCCAGCTCGGGGCAGGGGGGAGCTGAAGCTTTCTTT. Protein: CASSGQGGAEAFF. V and J are TRBV5-1 and TRBJ1-1; 7 bases line up with TRBD1. This CDR3 is 13 amino acids long. Germline V gene data show CDR1 as SGHRS and CDR2 as YFSETQ. V trimming: 7 bases; J trimming: 6 bases; junction bases outside the gene matches: 9.

The CDR3 sequence: CASSGQGSGNTIYF. The CDR3 DNA reads TGTGCCAGCTCCGGCCAGGGGTCGGGAAACACCATATATTTT. The rearrangement joins TRBV6-5 to TRBJ1-3, with D possibly being TRBD1 (6 bases). The CDR3 spans 14 residues. Germline loops: CDR1 MNHEY, CDR2 SVGAGI. V was clipped by 8 bases and J by 4 bases, with 15 bases between them.

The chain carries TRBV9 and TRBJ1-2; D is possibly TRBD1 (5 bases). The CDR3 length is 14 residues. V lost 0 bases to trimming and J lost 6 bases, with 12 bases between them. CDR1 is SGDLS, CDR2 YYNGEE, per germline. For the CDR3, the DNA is TGTGCCAGCAGCGTAGATACAGGTTGGAATGGCTACACCTTC. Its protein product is CASSVDTGWNGYTF.

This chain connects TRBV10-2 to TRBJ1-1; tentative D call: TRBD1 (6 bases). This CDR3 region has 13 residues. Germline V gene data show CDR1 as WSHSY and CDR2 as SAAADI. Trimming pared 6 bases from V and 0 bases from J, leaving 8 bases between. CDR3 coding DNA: TGCGCCAGCAGGGACAGACTGAACACTGAAGCTTTCTTT. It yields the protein CASRDRLNTEAFF.

The CDR3 coding sequence is TGTGCCAGTAGCGGTAGTGCCTATAATTCACCCCTCCACTTT. Translating it yields CASSGSAYNSPLHF. This chain joins TRBV19 and TRBJ1-6; D unclear. Germline lookup yields CDR1 LNHDA and CDR2 SQIVND (reference sequence). V dropped 6 bases and J dropped 2 bases, with 8 bases sitting between them. The CDR3 extends over 14 amino acids.

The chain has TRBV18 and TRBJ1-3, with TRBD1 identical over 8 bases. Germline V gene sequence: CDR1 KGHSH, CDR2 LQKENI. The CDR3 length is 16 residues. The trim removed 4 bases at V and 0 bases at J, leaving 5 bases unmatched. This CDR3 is CASSLKTGASGNTIYF. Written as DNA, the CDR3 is TGTGCCAGCTCACTAAAGACAGGGGCCTCTGGAAACACCATATATTTT.

The CDR3 protein is CASSEALTGINEKLFF. Written as DNA, the CDR3 is TGTGCCAGCAGTGAAGCCCTGACAGGGATTAATGAAAAACTGTTTTTT. This rearrangement joins TRBV6-1 to TRBJ1-4; 7 positions agree with TRBD1. This CDR3 is built from 16 residues. Trimming took 0 bases from V and 4 from J; bases not matched to a gene: 5. Germline loops: CDR1 MNHNS, CDR2 SASEGT.

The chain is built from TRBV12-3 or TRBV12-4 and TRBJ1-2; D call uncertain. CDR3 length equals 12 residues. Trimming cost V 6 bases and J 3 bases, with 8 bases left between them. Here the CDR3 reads CASSIQDYGYTF. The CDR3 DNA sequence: TGTGCCAGCAGCATCCAGGACTATGGCTACACCTTC.

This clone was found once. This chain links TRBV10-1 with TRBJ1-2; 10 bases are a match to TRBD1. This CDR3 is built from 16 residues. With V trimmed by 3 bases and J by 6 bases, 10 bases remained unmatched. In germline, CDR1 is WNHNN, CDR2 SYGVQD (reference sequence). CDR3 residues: CASSDIPGTGEDGYTF. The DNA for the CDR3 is TGCGCCAGCAGTGATATCCCCGGGACAGGGGAGGATGGCTACACCTTC.

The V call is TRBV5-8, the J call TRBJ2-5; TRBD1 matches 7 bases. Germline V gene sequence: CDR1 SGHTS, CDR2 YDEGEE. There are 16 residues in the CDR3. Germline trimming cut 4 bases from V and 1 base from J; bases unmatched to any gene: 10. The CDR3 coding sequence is TGTGCCAGCAGCCGGACAGGTCGAAGCCTCCAAGAGACCCAGTACTTC. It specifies CASSRTGRSLQETQYF.